This TCR beta chain was observed in a study of response to subunit inactivated influenza vaccine. Study-wide points: The authors suggested that every seasonal influenza vaccination recruits few new T cells.

TCRdb called the RT-PCR reads again in MiXCR, with one record for every CDR3 protein. The sample includes about 540,000 distinct CDR3 sequences, approximately 20% of them seen just once. Germline V gives CDR1 MDHEN, CDR2 SYDVKM. This CDR3 region has 16 residues. V shed 3 bases, J shed 6 bases, and the junction held 10 bases outside the gene matches. This clonotype occurred a few times. No antigen is known for it. Separately, the same data were catalogued under a study of T cells expressing NK-cell markers. In that study: Template switching by 5'RACE with UMIs generated the TCR beta cDNA. Sequencing covered eight donors, seven HCMV-seropositive and one seronegative. NKG2C+ dominant clonotypes from 5 to 7 donors made up about 1.0-8% of CD8+ T cells. Researchers report these clonotypes also headed the CD3+CD56-NKG2C+ fraction in several donors.

The V call is TRBV28, the J call TRBJ1-5, with TRBD1 matching 8 bases. The clonotype was recovered from a man in his fifties or sixties who received an inactivated influenza vaccine. The sample here was CD4+ T cells sorted from PBMCs, taken 11 to 12 days after vaccination. CDR3 DNA sequence: TGTGCCAGCAGTTTCCCAGGACAGGGTGGGGGTCAGCCCCAGCATTTT. Protein product: CASSFPGQGGGQPQHF.